This is a list of T cell receptor beta chains from one sample in a study of T cell changes during pregnancy in multiple sclerosis. Here immunoSEQ multiplex PCR was the method, and the copy in TCRdb shows in-frame clones only, minus some. Of about 74,000 clones in the sample, around nine tenths were seen once. This sample comprised peripheral blood, obtained after pregnancy. Every receptor here comes from a female donor in good health, enrolled as a control in a pregnancy study. CDR3s include the opening cysteine and the closing phenylalanine or tryptophan. D genes are given only for firm matches. Part of the rows lack a size; the others show once, few, many or a class for expanded clones.

j_call d_call v_call clone_size cdr3_nt cdr3_aa
TRBJ2-1 NA TRBV18 NA TGTGCCAGCTCACCACGGAGCTCCTACAATGAGCAGTTCTTC CASSPRSSYNEQFF
TRBJ1-2 NA TRBV11-1 few TGTGCCAGCAGCCATACAGGCTATTTGGGCTACACCTTC CASSHTGYLGYTF
TRBJ2-2 NA TRBV5-1 NA TGCGCCAGCAGCTTGACCACAAACACCGGGGAGCTGTTTTTT CASSLTTNTGELFF
TRBJ2-7 NA TRBV10-3 once TGTGCCATCAGTGAAGCGGGCCACTACGAGCAGTACTTC CAISEAGHYEQYF
TRBJ2-2 NA TRBV6-4 NA TGTGCCAGGGATGAGCGGGCAGCGAACACCGGGGAGCTGTTTTTT CARDERAANTGELFF
TRBJ1-3 NA TRBV7-9 NA TGTGCCAGCAGCTCCCAGGGACATAACTCTGGAAACACCATATATTTT CASSSQGHNSGNTIYF
TRBJ1-6 NA TRBV7-9 NA TGTGCCAGCAGCCCTACGGACAGATATAATTCACCCCTCCACTTT CASSPTDRYNSPLHF
TRBJ2-7 NA TRBV28 NA TGTGCCAGCACCCCCGAGCGATTGAGGCTCTCCTACGAGCAGTACTTC CASTPERLRLSYEQYF
TRBJ2-5 NA TRBV11-1 NA TGTGCCAGCAGACCGGGACAAGGCCTACAAGAGACCCAGTACTTC CASRPGQGLQETQYF
TRBJ1-5 TRBD1 TRBV19 NA TGTGCCAGTAGTAGGCGGACAGGGGGCTTACGGAATCAGCCCCAGCATTTT CASSRRTGGLRNQPQHF
TRBJ2-6 NA TRBV27 NA TGTGCCAGCAGTTTGATCAGGGAAGCCAACGTCCTGACTTTC CASSLIREANVLTF
TRBJ1-2 NA TRBV30 NA TGTGCCTGGAGTGTACCCCCAGGTGGCTACACCTTC CAWSVPPGGYTF
TRBJ2-3 TRBD2 TRBV5-1 many TGCGCCAGCAGCCTCGCGGGCGGGAGCTCCACAGATACGCAGTATTTT CASSLAGGSSTDTQYF
TRBJ2-3 NA TRBV21-1 NA TGTGCCAGCAGCAAAGCGGCTCTGGGGGGAGGGATGACTTCTAGCACAGATACGCAGTATTTT CASSKAALGGGMTSSTDTQYF
TRBJ1-6 TRBD1 TRBV5-4 few TGTGCCAGCAGCTTGGGACAAGGGGGCGGTTCACCCCTCCACTTT CASSLGQGGGSPLHF
TRBJ2-1 TRBD1 TRBV27 NA TGTGCCAGCAGTCCCAGACAGGGGGCACCCAACAATGAGCAGTTCTTC CASSPRQGAPNNEQFF
TRBJ1-5 NA TRBV7-2 once TGTGCCAGCAGCTTAGAGGCCGGGTTCAATCAGCCCCAGCATTTT CASSLEAGFNQPQHF
TRBJ2-7 TRBD2 TRBV18 NA TGTGCCAGCTCACCCCTAGCGGGGGTAGAGCAGTACTTC CASSPLAGVEQYF
TRBJ1-2 TRBD1 TRBV7-8 NA TGTGCCAGCAGCCCAGGGACAGGGGGCCGTACACGCTATGGCTACACCTTC CASSPGTGGRTRYGYTF
TRBJ2-3 NA TRBV5-5 NA TGTGCCAGCAGCCTACTGGGCTCTAGCACAGATACGCAGTATTTT CASSLLGSSTDTQYF
TRBJ1-1 NA TRBV6-1 NA TGTGCCAGCAGTTTACAGGGCCCGGACACTGAAGCTTTCTTT CASSLQGPDTEAFF
TRBJ2-2 TRBD2 TRBV13 NA TGTGCCAGCAGCTTGGGCTTAGCGGGAGACACCGGGGAGCTGTTTTTT CASSLGLAGDTGELFF
TRBJ2-5 NA TRBV11-2 NA TGTGCCAGCAGCTTAGATTCATTCCAAGAGACCCAGTACTTC CASSLDSFQETQYF
TRBJ2-1 NA TRBV27 NA TGTGCCAGCAGGAAAATAGAGAAGCAGTTCTTC CASRKIEKQFF